This paragraph covers one TCR beta chain sequence. This sample is drawn from a study of T cell changes during pregnancy in multiple sclerosis. V was clipped by 3 bases and J by 1 base, with 13 bases between them. The CDR3 is 16 amino acids. Germline CDR1 and CDR2: MDHEN and SYDVKM. TCRdb's table, derived via immunoSEQ multiplex PCR, lists solely in-frame clones and lacks some. The table records roughly 40,000 clones, roughly 90% of them present only once. J is TRBJ2-1 and V is TRBV28; possible D gene TRBD2, 6 bases. This material consisted of CD8+ T cells from peripheral blood mononuclear cells, taken before pregnancy. This sequence was found in a female donor with multiple sclerosis, enrolled in a pregnancy study. This chain's CDR3 is CASSLGRGPSYNEQFF. CDR3 sequence (DNA): TGTGCCAGCAGTTTGGGGCGGGGACCGTCCTACAATGAGCAGTTCTTC.